This T cell receptor beta chain was recorded in a study of shared clonotypes between healthy human individuals. Cells designated naive CD8 were CD45RO-negative and were positively selected for CCR7, with terminally differentiated effector memory CD45RA+ cells excluded. General study points: Blood was the sole source, and tissue repertoires probably differ. Naive subsets usually exceeded memory subsets in estimated richness.

Study processing details: Quality scores were absent from the junction-only immunoSEQ sequences, so filtering differed. TCRdb's table, derived via immunoSEQ multiplex PCR, lists solely in-frame clones and lacks some. V, J and clone size are those of that table, while D and trimming were read from the DNA. Among 800,000 or so clones, about 96% were seen once, and the ten largest hold about 0.21%. On this clone itself: Its antigen remains unidentified.

The germline V gene encodes CDR1 MDHEN and CDR2 SYDVKM. Trimming at V came to 6 bases and at J to 2 bases, leaving 7 bases not matched to a gene. The CDR3 has 16 residues. The J gene is TRBJ2-5, the V gene TRBV28; 12 nucleotides match TRBD2. The receptor was isolated from a man aged 25 to 40 in good health. Material for sequencing was naive CD8+ T cells sorted from blood. The CDR3 nucleotides read TGTGCCAGCAGAACGCTAGCGGGAGGGCCTCAAGAGACCCAGTACTTC. It is translated as CASRTLAGGPQETQYF. Together with reference TRBV28 and TRBJ2-5, the CDR3 gives the full variable domain: DVKVTQSSRYLVKRTGEKVFLECVQDMDHENMFWYRQDPGLGLRLIYFSYDVKMKEKGDIPEGYSVSREKKERFSLILESASTNQTSMYLCASRTLAGGPQETQYFGPGTRLLVL.